This entry features one T cell receptor (beta chain) sequence. The antigen is unknown. The data originate from a study of shared clonotypes between healthy human individuals. Study-level findings and limits: Across subsets, estimated richness was generally greater for naive than for memory populations.

As processed by the authors: Filtering of immunoSEQ junctional sequences could not match full-length read filtering. Some clones are missing from TCRdb's copy, which holds only in-frame ones; the method was immunoSEQ multiplex PCR. That table supplies the V and J calls and clone size; D and trimming were determined from the DNA. The sample lists over 950,000 clones, 70% to 85% occurring once. Donors were healthy HIV-negative adults without recently reported acute infections or vaccinations. In germline, CDR1 is SGHTA, CDR2 FQGTGA. This CDR3 contains 14 residues. The V end was cut by 4 bases, the J end by 4 bases, with 10 bases between.

The sample was memory CD4+ T cells from PBMCs. Subset specified: CD45RA-negative fraction. The chain employs TRBV7-3 and TRBJ2-2; a possible D gene is TRBD1 (6 bases). This TCR was recovered from a man younger than 35 in good health. Some clones in this sample may be carry-over from other donors' samples. The CDR3 DNA follows: TGTGCCAGCAGCTCGGGACAACGCACCGGGGAGCTGTTTTTT. Protein sequence: CASSSGQRTGELFF.